The next 3 T cell receptor beta chains were all read from a single sample in a study of blood T cell repertoires in COVID-19 (dated by TCRdb to 2018 to 2020). The library was prepared using the immunoSEQ multiplex PCR assay. This immuneACCESS table, as held by TCRdb, lists in-frame sequences with V and J called but not all clones. Of the missing ones, under half trace to an unresolved V gene in checked studies; the others have no known cause. The sample table holds about 150,000 clones, of which 75% to 90% were seen once. 15% of the sample lies in the top ten. Specimen: peripheral blood. These receptors were obtained from a woman between 40 and 55 years old with acute or convalescent COVID-19.

The chain combines TRBV3-1 (or the pseudogene TRBV3-2) with TRBJ2-7, with 8 bases identical to TRBD1. Germline trimming cut 3 bases from V and 5 bases from J; bases unmatched to any gene: 12. The CDR3 length is 16 residues. Germline loops: CDR1 LGHDT, CDR2 YNNKEL (reference sequence). CDR3 DNA sequence: TGTGCCAGCAGCCAGGAACCGGGACAGGTTGAGGACGAGCAGTACTTC. This sequence encodes CASSQEPGQVEDEQYF.

This rearrangement joins TRBV25-1 to TRBJ2-3; TRBD2 matches 8 bases. The CDR3 is made up of 17 amino acids. V gave up 2 bases and J gave up 2 bases; unmatched junction bases: 9. Per germline, CDR1 MGHDK and CDR2 SYGVNS. The CDR3 here is CASSEPLADAFTDTQYF. In DNA form, the CDR3 reads TGTGCCAGCAGTGAACCACTAGCGGATGCCTTCACAGATACGCAGTATTTT.

This clone was seen only once. V usage is TRBV9 and J usage is TRBJ2-1, with a tentative D call TRBD2 (6 bases). V dropped 0 bases and J dropped 3 bases, with 19 bases sitting between them. The CDR3 is made up of 18 amino acids. Germline V gene sequence: CDR1 SGDLS, CDR2 YYNGEE. Here the CDR3 reads CASSVDLAVAGNYNEQFF. CDR3 sequence (DNA): TGTGCCAGCAGCGTAGATTTGGCGGTGGCGGGGAACTACAATGAGCAGTTCTTC.